Presented here are 23 T cell receptor beta chains from one specimen sequenced in a study of control samples from healthy donors and cancer patients. Sequencing used immunoSEQ multiplex PCR; TCRdb keeps in-frame clones, though not all of them. The sample lists 100,000 to 150,000 clones, over 75% occurring once. Material for sequencing was blood. The receptors derive from a man between 18 and 35 years old in good health.

The chain couples TRBV27 to TRBJ2-4; D might be TRBD1 or TRBD2, each matching 6 bases. The CDR3 runs to 13 residues. The V and J ends lost 8 bases and 11 bases respectively, with 19 bases between them. In germline, CDR1 is MNHEY, CDR2 SMNVEV (reference sequence). Written as DNA, the CDR3 is TGTGCCAGCGCCACGGGGGCAAATGGTCTTCAGTACTTC. Translated, it gives CASATGANGLQYF.

This chain connects TRBV6-4 to TRBJ1-6; 9 nucleotides align to TRBD1. J gave up 3 bases and V 7 bases, and 10 bases lay outside the gene matches. This CDR3 spans 17 amino acids. The germline V gene encodes CDR1 MRHNA and CDR2 SNTAGT. For the CDR3, the DNA is TGTGCCAGCACCGGGGACAGGGCGGCCAACTATAATTCACCCCTCCACTTT. This encodes CASTGDRAANYNSPLHF.

V and J are TRBV9 and TRBJ1-2, with D unclear. The CDR3 has 13 amino acids. CDR1 is SGDLS and CDR2 is YYNGEE in the germline V gene. The germline V and J ends were trimmed by 3 bases and 3 bases, with 9 bases remaining between them. CDR3 bases: TGTGCCAGCAGCGCAGCCACCTACTATGGCTACACCTTC. It translates to CASSAATYYGYTF.

This sequence joins TRBV6-5 and TRBJ2-2; D remains ambiguous. CDR1 and CDR2 from the germline V gene are MNHEY and SVGAGI. V was shortened by 2 bases and J by 8 bases, with 6 bases between the two germline ends. This CDR3 is 12 amino acids long. The CDR3 here is CASSYGTGELFF. The CDR3 coding sequence is TGTGCCAGCAGTTACGGAACAGGGGAGCTGTTTTTT.

The V gene is TRBV3-1 (or the pseudogene TRBV3-2), the J gene TRBJ1-3, with D possibly TRBD1 on 5 matching bases. Trimming removed 0 bases from V and 8 bases from J, with 8 bases in between. Germline CDR1 LGHDT, CDR2 YNNKEL (reference sequence). The CDR3 length is 13 residues. In DNA form, the CDR3 reads TGTGCCAGCAGCCAAGAAGGGGCCCACACCATATATTTT. It yields the protein CASSQEGAHTIYF.

V usage is TRBV12-3 or TRBV12-4 and J usage is TRBJ2-1; 7 positions match TRBD1. Trimming took 5 bases from V and 10 from J; bases not matched to a gene: 5. The CDR3 is 12 amino acids. This CDR3 reads CASSNDRAEQFF. In DNA form, the CDR3 reads TGTGCCAGCAGTAACGACAGGGCCGAGCAGTTCTTC.

There are a few counts of this clone. The chain recombines TRBV20-1 with TRBJ2-3, with D unresolved. V gave up 6 bases and J gave up 6 bases, with 10 bases separating them. Germline CDR1 is DFQATT and CDR2 is SNEGSKA (reference sequence). This CDR3 spans 11 amino acids. The DNA of the CDR3 is TGCAGTGCCCGGGTGTGGGATACGCAGTATTTT. Its protein is CSARVWDTQYF.

The V gene is TRBV24-1, the J gene TRBJ2-1; 7 bases line up with TRBD1. This CDR3 has 14 residues. Germline trimming cut 4 bases from V and 3 bases from J; bases unmatched to any gene: 2. CDR1 is KGHDR and CDR2 is SFDVKD in the germline V gene. CDR3 region: CATSDRDSYNEQFF. CDR3 DNA: TGTGCCACCAGTGACCGGGACAGCTACAATGAGCAGTTCTTC.

The rearrangement links TRBV12-5 to TRBJ1-3, with D hard to call. This CDR3 has 12 residues. Trimming left V 2 bases short and J 4 bases short, with 3 bases between. Germline V gene data show CDR1 as LGHNT and CDR2 as FRNRAP. CDR3 loop: CASGLIGNTIYF. In nucleotides, the CDR3 is TGTGCTAGTGGTTTGATAGGAAACACCATATATTTT. Full variable domain (rest looked up from reference TRBV12-5 and TRBJ1-3): DARVTQTPRHKVTEMGQEVTMRCQPILGHNTVFWYRQTMMQGLELLAYFRNRAPLDDSGMPKDRFSAEMPDATLATLKIQPSEPRDSAVYFCASGLIGNTIYFGEGSWLTVV.

The chain recombines TRBV15 with TRBJ2-3, with D maybe TRBD1 (6 bases). This CDR3 is built from 14 residues. Per germline, CDR1 LNHNV and CDR2 YYDKDF (reference sequence). Deletions cut 3 bases from V and 0 bases from J, with 7 bases between. CDR3 nucleotides: TGTGCCACCAGCAGGGGGGCGAGCACAGATACGCAGTATTTT. As protein: CATSRGASTDTQYF. Combining the CDR3 with reference TRBV15 and TRBJ2-3 gives the whole variable domain DAMVIQNPRYQVTQFGKPVTLSCSQTLNHNVMYWYQQKSSQAPKLLFHYYDKDFNNEADTPDNFQSRRPNTSFCFLDIRSPGLGDTAMYLCATSRGASTDTQYFGPGTRLTVL.

This clone has more than one count but fewer than ten. The V gene is TRBV19, the J gene TRBJ1-6; 7 positions agree with TRBD1. This CDR3 spans 16 amino acids. The junction had 12 bases not matched to a gene; V was cut back by 3 bases and J by 10 bases. In germline, CDR1 is LNHDA, CDR2 SQIVND (reference sequence). CDR3 DNA: TGTGCCAGTAGTATGGGGTCGGGACAGTCAGTGTCACCCCTCCACTTT. Protein: CASSMGSGQSVSPLHF.

This CDR3 reads CASNSRHADTQYF. In nucleotides, the CDR3 is TGTGCCAGCAACTCCCGACACGCAGATACGCAGTATTTT. The chain employs TRBV2 and TRBJ2-3; unclear D gene. Trimming took 7 bases from V and 4 from J, leaving 12 bases between them. Germline V gene lookup returns CDR1 SNHLY and CDR2 FYNNEI. The CDR3 has 13 amino acids. Full variable domain (rest looked up from reference TRBV2 and TRBJ2-3): EPEVTQTPSHQVTQMGQEVILRCVPISNHLYFYWYRQILGQKVEFLVSFYNNEISEKSEIFDDQFSVERPDGSNFTLKIRSTKLEDSAMYFCASNSRHADTQYFGPGTRLTVL.

This chain's CDR3 is CASSTPTDLNTEAFF. The CDR3 DNA reads TGTGCCAGCAGCACACCGACGGATTTGAACACTGAAGCTTTCTTT. This chain links TRBV7-9 with TRBJ1-1; D gene uncertain. V was cut by 5 bases and J by 0 bases, with 13 bases left in between. The CDR3 contains 15 residues. In germline, CDR1 is SEHNR, CDR2 FQNEAQ (reference sequence). Variable domain in full (rest from reference TRBV7-9 and TRBJ1-1): DTGVSQNPRHKITKRGQNVTFRCDPISEHNRLYWYRQTLGQGPEFLTYFQNEAQLEKSRLLSDRFSAERPKGSFSTLEIQRTEQGDSAMYLCASSTPTDLNTEAFFGQGTRLTVV.

Note on this clone: Additional DNA sequences in this sample encode the identical CDR3. The chain employs TRBV20-1 and TRBJ1-1; D is unresolved. The CDR3 runs to 11 residues. Trimming cost V 6 bases and J 4 bases, with 9 bases left between them. Germline V gene data show CDR1 as DFQATT and CDR2 as SNEGSKA (reference sequence). Here the CDR3 reads CSAGGGTEAFF. The DNA of the CDR3 is TGCAGTGCAGGCGGAGGCACTGAAGCTTTCTTT.

The chain uses TRBV11-2 and TRBJ1-2; no clear D gene. The CDR3 loop spans 11 amino acids. V was shortened by 1 base and J by 8 bases, with 5 bases between the two germline ends. Germline CDR1 SGHAT, CDR2 FQNNGV. CDR3 DNA sequence: TGTGCCAGCAGCTTAGGGCCCGGCTACACCTTC. It specifies CASSLGPGYTF.

The chain links TRBV4-1 to TRBJ1-1; a weak D match, TRBD1 (5 bases). The CDR3 length is 14 residues. CDR1 and CDR2 (germline): MGHRA, YSYEKL. V was cut by 6 bases and J by 4 bases, with 15 bases left in between. The CDR3 sequence: CASRYSGKSTEAFF. The CDR3 region has the DNA TGCGCCAGCAGATATTCAGGGAAGTCCACTGAAGCTTTCTTT.

The rearrangement links TRBV6-2 or TRBV6-3 to TRBJ2-1; D is perhaps TRBD1 (6 bases). Trimming stripped 6 bases from V and 3 bases from J, with 12 bases between. The length of the CDR3 is 14 residues. CDR1 is MNHEY and CDR2 is SVGEGT in the germline V gene. The CDR3 DNA follows: TGTGCCAGCAGCCTCAGGGGAAGCTACAATGAGCAGTTCTTC. This translates into CASSLRGSYNEQFF.

V and J are TRBV19 and TRBJ2-2; 8 positions agree with TRBD1. This CDR3 comprises 14 residues. Germline CDR1 and CDR2: LNHDA and SQIVND (reference sequence). V dropped 10 bases and J dropped 0; count of bases not matched to a gene: 4. The CDR3: CATEDRANTGELFF. CDR3 nucleotides: TGTGCCACCGAGGACAGGGCGAACACCGGGGAGCTGTTTTTT.

The chain uses TRBV4-3 and TRBJ2-2, with a weak D call TRBD2 (6 bases). The CDR3 extends over 15 amino acids. Deletions cut 4 bases from V and 4 bases from J, with 13 bases between. The germline V gene encodes CDR1 LGHNA and CDR2 YSLEER. The CDR3 nucleotides read TGCGCCAGCAGCCCCGGGACTCCACTCACCGGGGAGCTGTTTTTT. It encodes CASSPGTPLTGELFF.

The gene calls are TRBV28 and TRBJ1-4; 8 bases align to TRBD1. Germline V gives CDR1 MDHEN, CDR2 SYDVKM. The V segment lost 5 bases and the J segment 9 bases; nucleotides outside the gene matches: 11. This CDR3 spans 15 amino acids. CDR3 nucleotide sequence: TGTGCCAGCAGTGCCCCCGGGACAGGCGCTCAAAAACTGTTTTTT. Amino acid sequence: CASSAPGTGAQKLFF. Supplemented by reference TRBV28 and TRBJ1-4, the full variable domain reads DVKVTQSSRYLVKRTGEKVFLECVQDMDHENMFWYRQDPGLGLRLIYFSYDVKMKEKGDIPEGYSVSREKKERFSLILESASTNQTSMYLCASSAPGTGAQKLFFGSGTQLSVL.

The V gene is TRBV5-4, the J gene TRBJ1-4; the match to TRBD1 covers 7 bases. Germline CDR1 is SGHNT and CDR2 is YYREEE (reference sequence). The ends lost 4 bases at V and 0 bases at J; junction bases unmatched: 3. The CDR3 contains 15 residues. CDR3 region: CASSPGTATNEKLFF. DNA for the CDR3: TGTGCCAGCAGCCCAGGGACAGCAACTAATGAAAAACTGTTTTTT.

The J gene is TRBJ1-4, the V gene TRBV30; no clear D gene. Trimming removed 3 bases from V and 5 bases from J, with 16 bases in between. This CDR3 comprises 15 residues. The V gene's germline CDR1 is GTSNPN and CDR2 SVGIG (reference sequence). The CDR3 coding sequence is TGTGCCTGGAGCTGGGGTTCGTTGGGGAATGAAAAACTGTTTTTT. Amino acid sequence: CAWSWGSLGNEKLFF.

The J gene is TRBJ2-3, the V gene TRBV9; no definite D call. From germline, CDR1 is SGDLS and CDR2 YYNGEE. CDR3 length: 15 amino acids. V was shortened by 0 bases and J by 2 bases, with 10 bases between the two germline ends. DNA of the CDR3: TGTGCCAGCAGCGTAGGGACCAGCTACACAGATACGCAGTATTTT. Translation gives CASSVGTSYTDTQYF.